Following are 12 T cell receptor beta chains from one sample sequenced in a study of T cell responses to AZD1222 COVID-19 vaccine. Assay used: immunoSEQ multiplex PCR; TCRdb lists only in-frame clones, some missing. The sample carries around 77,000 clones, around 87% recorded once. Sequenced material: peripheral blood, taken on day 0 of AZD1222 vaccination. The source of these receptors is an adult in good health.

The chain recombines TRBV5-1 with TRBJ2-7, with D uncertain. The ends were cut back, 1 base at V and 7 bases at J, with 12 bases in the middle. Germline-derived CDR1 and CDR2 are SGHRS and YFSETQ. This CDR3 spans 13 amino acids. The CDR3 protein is CASSLFRATEQYF. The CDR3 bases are TGCGCCAGCAGCTTGTTTAGAGCTACGGAGCAGTACTTC.

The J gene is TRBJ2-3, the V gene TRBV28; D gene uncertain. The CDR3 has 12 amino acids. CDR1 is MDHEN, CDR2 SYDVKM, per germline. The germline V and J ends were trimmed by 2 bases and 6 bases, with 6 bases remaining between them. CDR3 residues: CASSLGRDTQYF. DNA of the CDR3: TGTGCCAGCAGTTTAGGTCGGGATACGCAGTATTTT.

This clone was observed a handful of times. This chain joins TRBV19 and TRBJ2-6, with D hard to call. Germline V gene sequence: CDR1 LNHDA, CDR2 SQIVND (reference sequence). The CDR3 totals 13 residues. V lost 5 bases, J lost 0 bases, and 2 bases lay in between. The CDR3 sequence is CASSYSGANVLTF. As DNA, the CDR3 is TGTGCCAGTAGTTACTCTGGGGCCAACGTCCTGACTTTC.

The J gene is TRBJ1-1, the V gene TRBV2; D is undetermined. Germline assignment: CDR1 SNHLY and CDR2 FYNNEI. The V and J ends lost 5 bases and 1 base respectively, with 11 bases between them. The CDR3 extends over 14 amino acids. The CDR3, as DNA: TGTGCCAGCAGTCTACACGGCCCGAACACTGAAGCTTTCTTT. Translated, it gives CASSLHGPNTEAFF.

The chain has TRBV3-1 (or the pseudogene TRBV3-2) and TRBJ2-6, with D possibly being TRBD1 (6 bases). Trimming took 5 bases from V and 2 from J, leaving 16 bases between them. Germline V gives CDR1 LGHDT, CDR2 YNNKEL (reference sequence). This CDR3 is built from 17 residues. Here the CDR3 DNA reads TGTGCCAGCAGCACTAAAGCAGGGGTGGCTGGGGCCAACGTCCTGACTTTC. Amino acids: CASSTKAGVAGANVLTF.

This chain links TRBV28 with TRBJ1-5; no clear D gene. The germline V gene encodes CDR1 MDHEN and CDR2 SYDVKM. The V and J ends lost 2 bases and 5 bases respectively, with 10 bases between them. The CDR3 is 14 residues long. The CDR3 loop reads CASSLAGGYQPQHF. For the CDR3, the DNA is TGTGCCAGCAGTTTAGCGGGAGGGTATCAGCCCCAGCATTTT.

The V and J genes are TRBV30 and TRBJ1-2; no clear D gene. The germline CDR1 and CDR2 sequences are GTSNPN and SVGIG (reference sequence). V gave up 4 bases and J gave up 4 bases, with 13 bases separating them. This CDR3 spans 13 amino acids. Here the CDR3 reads CAWTVGDGYGYTF. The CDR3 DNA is TGTGCCTGGACCGTCGGGGATGGCTATGGCTACACCTTC.

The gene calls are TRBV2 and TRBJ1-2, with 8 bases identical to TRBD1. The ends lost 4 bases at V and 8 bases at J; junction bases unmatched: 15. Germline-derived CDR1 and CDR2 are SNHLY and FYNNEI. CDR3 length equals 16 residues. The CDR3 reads CASSVIRGRGPVGYTF. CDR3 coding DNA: TGTGCCAGCAGTGTGATAAGGGGCAGGGGGCCCGTAGGCTACACCTTC.

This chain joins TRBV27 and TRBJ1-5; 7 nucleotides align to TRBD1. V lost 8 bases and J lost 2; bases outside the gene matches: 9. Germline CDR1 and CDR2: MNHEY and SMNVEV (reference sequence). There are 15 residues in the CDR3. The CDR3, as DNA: TGTGCCAGCGGAAGAATAGACAGGGGCAATCAGCCCCAGCATTTT. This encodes CASGRIDRGNQPQHF.

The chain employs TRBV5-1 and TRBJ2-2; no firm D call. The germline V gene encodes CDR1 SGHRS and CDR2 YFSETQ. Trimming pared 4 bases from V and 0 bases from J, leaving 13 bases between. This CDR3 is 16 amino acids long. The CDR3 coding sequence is TGCGCCAGCAGCCCCTGGACGGCCGCGAACACCGGGGAGCTGTTTTTT. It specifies CASSPWTAANTGELFF.

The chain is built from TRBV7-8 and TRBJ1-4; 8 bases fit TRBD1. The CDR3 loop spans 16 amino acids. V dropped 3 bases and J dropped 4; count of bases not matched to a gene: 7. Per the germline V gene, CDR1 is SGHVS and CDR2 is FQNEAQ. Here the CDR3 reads CASSLAGTGNNEKLFF. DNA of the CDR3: TGTGCCAGCAGCTTGGCCGGGACAGGAAATAATGAAAAACTGTTTTTT. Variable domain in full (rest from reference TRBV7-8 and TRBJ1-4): GAGVSQSPRYKVAKRGQDVALRCDPISGHVSLFWYQQALGQGPEFLTYFQNEAQLDKSGLPSDRFFAERPEGSVSTLKIQRTQQEDSAVYLCASSLAGTGNNEKLFFGSGTQLSVL.

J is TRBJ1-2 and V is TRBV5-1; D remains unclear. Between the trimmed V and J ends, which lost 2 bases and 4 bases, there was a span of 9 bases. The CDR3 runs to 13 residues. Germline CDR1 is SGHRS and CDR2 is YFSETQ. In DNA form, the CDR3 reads TGCGCCAGCAGCTTATCACAGCCCTATGGCTACACCTTC. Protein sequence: CASSLSQPYGYTF.